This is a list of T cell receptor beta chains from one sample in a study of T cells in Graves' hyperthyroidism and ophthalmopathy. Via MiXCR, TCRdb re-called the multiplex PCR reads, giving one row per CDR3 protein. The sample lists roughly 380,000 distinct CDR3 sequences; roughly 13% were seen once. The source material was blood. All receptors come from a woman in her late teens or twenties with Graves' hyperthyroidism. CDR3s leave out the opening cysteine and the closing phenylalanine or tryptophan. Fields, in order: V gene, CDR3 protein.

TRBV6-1	ASSTLPTGFSYEQY
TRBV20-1	SARSPWTSNEKLF
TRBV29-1	SVYTREAESYYGYT
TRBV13	ASSLAGEPVNTEAF
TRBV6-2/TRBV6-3	ASTRFVGGPSDEQF
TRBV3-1	ASSQDIVY
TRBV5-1	ASSSGSGNTIY
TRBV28	ASRTGSYTEAF
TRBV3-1	ASSQGGTGTTSGHT
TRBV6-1	ASRIRRGTDTQY
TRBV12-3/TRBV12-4	ASSPQGGRGQYTQY
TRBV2	ASSESSGRSSYNEQF
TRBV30	AWGGLPQGILGNTIY
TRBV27	ASSTPDAPIH
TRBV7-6	ASSLGTGGMDEQY
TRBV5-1	ASRASPGQGVLYT
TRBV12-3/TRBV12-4	ASSLIATEAF
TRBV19	ATQRGLPGGGPDTQY
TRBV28	ASRGNRPMNTEAF
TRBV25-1	ASSAPGAGNTIY